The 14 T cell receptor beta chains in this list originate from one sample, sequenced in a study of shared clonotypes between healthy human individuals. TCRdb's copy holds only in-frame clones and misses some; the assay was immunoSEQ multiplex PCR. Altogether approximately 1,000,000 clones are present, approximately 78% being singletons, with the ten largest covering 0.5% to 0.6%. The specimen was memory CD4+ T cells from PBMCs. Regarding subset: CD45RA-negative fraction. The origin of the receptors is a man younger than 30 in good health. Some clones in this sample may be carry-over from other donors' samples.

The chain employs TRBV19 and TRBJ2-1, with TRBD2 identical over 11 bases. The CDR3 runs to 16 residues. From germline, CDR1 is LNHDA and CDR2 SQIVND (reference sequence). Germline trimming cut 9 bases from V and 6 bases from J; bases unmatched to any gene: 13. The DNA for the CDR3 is TGTGCCAGCATGGGAGGTAGCGGGAGGGCCCTCAATGAGCAGTTCTTC. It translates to CASMGGSGRALNEQFF.

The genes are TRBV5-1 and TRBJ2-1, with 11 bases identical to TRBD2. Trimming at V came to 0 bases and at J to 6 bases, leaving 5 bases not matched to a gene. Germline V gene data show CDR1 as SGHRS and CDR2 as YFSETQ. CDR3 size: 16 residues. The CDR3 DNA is TGCGCCAGCAGCTTGGTGCTAGCGGGAGGTGGCAATGAGCAGTTCTTC. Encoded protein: CASSLVLAGGGNEQFF.

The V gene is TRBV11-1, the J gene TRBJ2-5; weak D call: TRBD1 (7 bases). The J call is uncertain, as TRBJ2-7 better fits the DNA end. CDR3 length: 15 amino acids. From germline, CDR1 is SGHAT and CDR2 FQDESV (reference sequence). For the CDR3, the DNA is TGTGCCAGCAGCATCGCGGGGACAGCCTCCTACGAGCAGTACTTC. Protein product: CASSIAGTASYEQYF.

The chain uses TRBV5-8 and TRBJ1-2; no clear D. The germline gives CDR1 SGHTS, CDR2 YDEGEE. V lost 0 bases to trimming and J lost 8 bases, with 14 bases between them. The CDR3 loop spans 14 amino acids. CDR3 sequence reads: CASSLAGSWGGYTF. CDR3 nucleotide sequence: TGTGCCAGCAGCTTGGCCGGAAGCTGGGGAGGCTACACCTTC.

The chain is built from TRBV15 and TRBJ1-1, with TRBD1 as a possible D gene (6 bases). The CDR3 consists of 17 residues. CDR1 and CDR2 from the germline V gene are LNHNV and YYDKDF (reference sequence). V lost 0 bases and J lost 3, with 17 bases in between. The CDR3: CATSRDLLGARDTEAFF. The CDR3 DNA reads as TGTGCCACCAGCAGAGATCTATTGGGGGCGCGGGACACTGAAGCTTTCTTT. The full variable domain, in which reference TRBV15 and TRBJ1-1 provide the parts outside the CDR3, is DAMVIQNPRYQVTQFGKPVTLSCSQTLNHNVMYWYQQKSSQAPKLLFHYYDKDFNNEADTPDNFQSRRPNTSFCFLDIRSPGLGDTAMYLCATSRDLLGARDTEAFFGQGTRLTVV.

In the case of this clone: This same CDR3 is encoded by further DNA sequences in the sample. The CDR3: CASSRTSHYEQYF. The CDR3 DNA is TGTGCCAGCAGTCGGACCTCACACTACGAGCAGTACTTC. The chain joins TRBV28 to TRBJ2-7; D uncertain. CDR3 length: 13 residues. Germline V CDR1 and CDR2: MDHEN, SYDVKM. V lost 5 bases to trimming and J lost 3 bases, with 11 bases between them.

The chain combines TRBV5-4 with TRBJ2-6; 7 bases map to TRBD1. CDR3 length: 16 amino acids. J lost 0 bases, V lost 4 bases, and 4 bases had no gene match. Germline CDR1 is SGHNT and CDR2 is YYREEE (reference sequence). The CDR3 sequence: CASSEGQSSGANVLTF. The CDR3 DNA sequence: TGTGCCAGCAGCGAGGGACAGAGCTCTGGGGCCAACGTCCTGACTTTC.

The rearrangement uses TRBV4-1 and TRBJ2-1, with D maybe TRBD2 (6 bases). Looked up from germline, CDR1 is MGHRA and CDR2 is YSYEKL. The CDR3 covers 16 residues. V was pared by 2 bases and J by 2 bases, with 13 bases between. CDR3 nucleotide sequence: TGCGCCAGCAGCCAATCCCCGGGACTGGCCTACAATGAGCAGTTCTTC. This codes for CASSQSPGLAYNEQFF.

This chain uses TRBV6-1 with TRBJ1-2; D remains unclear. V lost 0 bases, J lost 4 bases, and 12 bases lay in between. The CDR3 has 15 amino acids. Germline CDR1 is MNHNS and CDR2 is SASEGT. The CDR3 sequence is CASSEATLTFYGYTF. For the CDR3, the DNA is TGTGCCAGCAGTGAAGCCACATTAACGTTCTATGGCTACACCTTC.

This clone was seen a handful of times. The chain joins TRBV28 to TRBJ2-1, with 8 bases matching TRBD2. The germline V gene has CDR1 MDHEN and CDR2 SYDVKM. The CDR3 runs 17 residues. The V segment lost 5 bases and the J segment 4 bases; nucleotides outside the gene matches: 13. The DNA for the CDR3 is TGTGCCAGCAGTCTCGCTCTCGGGGCGGGGGGTTACAATGAGCAGTTCTTC. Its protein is CASSLALGAGGYNEQFF. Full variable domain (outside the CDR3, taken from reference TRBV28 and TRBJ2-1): DVKVTQSSRYLVKRTGEKVFLECVQDMDHENMFWYRQDPGLGLRLIYFSYDVKMKEKGDIPEGYSVSREKKERFSLILESASTNQTSMYLCASSLALGAGGYNEQFFGPGTRLTVL.

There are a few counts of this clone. CDR3 in amino acids: CASSQTDSPGAFF. The CDR3 coding sequence is TGTGCCAGCAGTCAAACGGACAGCCCGGGAGCTTTCTTT. This chain connects TRBV7-9 to TRBJ1-1; weak D call: TRBD1 (6 bases). Germline V lookup: CDR1 SEHNR, CDR2 FQNEAQ (reference sequence). There are 13 residues in the CDR3. Between the trimmed V and J ends, which lost 6 bases and 10 bases, there was a span of 18 bases.

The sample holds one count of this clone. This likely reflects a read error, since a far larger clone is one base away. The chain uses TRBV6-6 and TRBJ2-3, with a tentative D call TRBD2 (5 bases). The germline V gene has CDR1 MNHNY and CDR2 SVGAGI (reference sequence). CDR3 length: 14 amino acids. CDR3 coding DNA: TGTGCCGGCAGTCGGGTCGGGGGCACAGATACGCAGTATTTT. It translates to CAGSRVGGTDTQYF.

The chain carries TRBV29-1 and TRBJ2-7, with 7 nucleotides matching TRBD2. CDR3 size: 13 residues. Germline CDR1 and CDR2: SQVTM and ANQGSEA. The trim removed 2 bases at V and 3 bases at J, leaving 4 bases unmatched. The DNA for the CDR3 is TGCAGCGTTGAACTCCGGGAGGACTACGAGCAGTACTTC. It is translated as CSVELREDYEQYF.

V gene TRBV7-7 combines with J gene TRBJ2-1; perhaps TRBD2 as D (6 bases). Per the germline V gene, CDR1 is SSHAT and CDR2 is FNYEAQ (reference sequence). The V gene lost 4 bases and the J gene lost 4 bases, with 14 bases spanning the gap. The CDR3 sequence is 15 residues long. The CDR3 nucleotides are TGTGCCAGCAGCTCCCGGGCGGGGCTATACAATGAGCAGTTCTTC. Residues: CASSSRAGLYNEQFF.